Presented here are 24 T cell receptor beta chains from one specimen sequenced in a study of post-analysis software for immune sequencing data. Study-wide results and caveats: Elevated frequency relative to controls characterized several TRBV segments in patients, TRBV5-6, TRBV5-1 and TRBV20-1 among them.

The antigens for these receptors are not known. Presence of unique molecular identifiers characterized the TCR beta cDNA libraries. TCRdb reprocessed the PCR reads via MiXCR and lists one record per CDR3 protein. Of hundreds of thousands of distinct CDR3 sequences in the sample, 40% to 50% are singletons; the top ten hold 1.5% to 2%. Sequencing was carried out using blood. The receptors were gathered from a girl aged 10-17 years with multiple sclerosis.

This chain links TRBV24-1 with TRBJ2-1, with TRBD1 matching over 10 bases. The CDR3 has 17 amino acids. Per germline, CDR1 KGHDR and CDR2 SFDVKD. The V and J ends lost 3 bases and 7 bases, in that order; junction bases with no gene match: 11. CDR3: CATSDLLPGQGGNEQFF. The CDR3 nucleotides are TGTGCCACCAGTGATCTACTCCCCGGACAGGGGGGGAATGAGCAGTTCTTC.

There are a few counts of this clonotype. The chain employs TRBV27 and TRBJ2-1; perhaps TRBD2 as D (5 bases). This CDR3 comprises 16 residues. V was cut by 2 bases and J by 3 bases, with 14 bases left in between. Germline loops: CDR1 MNHEY, CDR2 SMNVEV (reference sequence). CDR3 bases: TGTGCCAGCAGTTTAAAATCGGGGAGATACTACAATGAGCAGTTCTTC. Its protein product is CASSLKSGRYYNEQFF.

The chain uses TRBV29-1 and TRBJ2-1; 9 nucleotides line up with TRBD1. CDR1 is SQVTM, CDR2 ANQGSEA, per germline. The CDR3 covers 14 residues. Trimming cost V 3 bases and J 7 bases; bases outside gene matches: 7. The CDR3 sequence is CSVDRDRETNEQFF. CDR3 sequence (DNA): TGCAGCGTTGATAGGGACAGGGAGACGAATGAGCAGTTCTTC.

As concerns this clonotype: Given the absence of the conserved phenylalanine or tryptophan at the CDR3 end, a read error is likely. CDR3 sequence: CASSLEVGFSYNEQFV. DNA for the CDR3: TGCGCCAGCAGCTTGGAGGTGGGGTTTTCCTACAATGAGCAGTTCGTC. J is TRBJ2-1 and V is TRBV5-1; D gene uncertain. V was trimmed by 0 bases and J by 1 base, leaving 11 bases between them. From germline, CDR1 is SGHRS and CDR2 YFSETQ. The CDR3 extends over 16 amino acids.

CDR3 coding DNA: TGTGCCACCAGTGATTTCGGAGGGGGACAAGAGACCCAGTACTTC. Protein product: CATSDFGGGQETQYF. The chain carries TRBV24-1 and TRBJ2-5; D might be TRBD1 or TRBD2, each matching 6 bases. The CDR3 sequence is 15 residues long. In germline, CDR1 is KGHDR, CDR2 SFDVKD. V lost 1 base, J lost 2 bases, and 10 bases lay in between.

The CDR3 sequence: CASSLQGSNYGYTF. The CDR3 bases are TGTGCCAGCAGCCTACAGGGGTCTAACTATGGCTACACCTTC. The chain combines TRBV12-3 or TRBV12-4 with TRBJ1-2, with TRBD1 matching over 7 bases. The CDR3 has 14 residues. Trimming took 6 bases from V and 0 from J; bases not matched to a gene: 4.

This clonotype appeared once. The V call is TRBV5-1, the J call TRBJ1-3, with 9 bases aligning to TRBD1. With V trimmed by 2 bases and J by 3 bases, 12 bases remained unmatched. The CDR3 covers 18 residues. Germline CDR1 and CDR2: SGHRS and YFSETQ. The CDR3 region is CASSFSPGQGGLGNTIYF. DNA for the CDR3: TGCGCCAGCAGCTTTTCCCCGGGACAGGGAGGCCTTGGAAACACCATATATTTT.

V gene TRBV12-3 or TRBV12-4 combines with J gene TRBJ2-7; 7 bases match TRBD1. This CDR3 has 15 amino acids. The ends lost 10 bases at V and 0 bases at J; junction bases unmatched: 12. The CDR3 DNA sequence: TGTGCCACCGAATTTACAGGGGAAAGCTCCTACGAGCAGTACTTC. It is translated as CATEFTGESSYEQYF.

The chain has TRBV12-3 or TRBV12-4 and TRBJ1-2, with D possibly matching TRBD1 (6 bases). This CDR3 spans 13 amino acids. V dropped 1 base and J dropped 8 bases, with 11 bases sitting between them. Here the CDR3 reads CASSLVVRGGYTF. The DNA of the CDR3 is TGTGCCAGCAGTTTAGTGGTCAGGGGAGGCTACACCTTC.

This chain connects TRBV5-1 to TRBJ1-5; 7 bases align to TRBD1. The V gene end was trimmed by 2 bases and the J gene end by 9 bases; junction bases not matched to a gene: 5. Germline V lookup: CDR1 SGHRS, CDR2 YFSETQ. The CDR3 runs 13 residues. CDR3 nucleotide sequence: TGCGCCAGCAGCTTTGACAGGGAAACGCCCCAGCATTTT. It yields the protein CASSFDRETPQHF.

A remark on this clonotype: Relative to the germline gene, one junction end is altered; a read error may explain this. This sequence joins TRBV5-1 and TRBJ2-6; weak D call: TRBD1 (5 bases). Germline assignment: CDR1 SGHRS and CDR2 YFSETQ. This CDR3 spans 18 amino acids. CDR3 protein: CASSVTPRVLSGANVRTF. For the CDR3, the DNA is TGCGCCAGCAGCGTAACCCCTAGGGTCCTCTCTGGGGCCAACGTCCGGACTTTC.

This clonotype has a handful of counts. The V call is TRBV10-3, the J call TRBJ1-1; a possible D gene is TRBD1 (6 bases). Germline lookup yields CDR1 ENHRY and CDR2 SYGVKD. The CDR3 is made up of 13 amino acids. V was pared by 3 bases and J by 8 bases, with 13 bases between. The CDR3 reads CAISDGGGAEAFF. The CDR3 DNA reads as TGTGCCATCAGTGACGGCGGGGGCGCGGAAGCTTTCTTT.

The rearrangement joins TRBV10-3 to TRBJ2-3, with a possible D match to TRBD1 (7 bases). Germline values: CDR1 ENHRY, CDR2 SYGVKD. Trimming took off 4 bases at V and 4 bases at J, with 15 bases between the two ends. There are 15 residues in the CDR3. CDR3 nucleotide sequence: TGTGCCATCAGTGTCGGGAGACAGGGTCCAGATACGCAGTATTTT. This gives the protein CAISVGRQGPDTQYF.

CDR3 nucleotides: TGTGCCAGCAGCTCCTCCGGAGCGGATATCAATGAGAAGTACTTC. The encoded protein is CASSSSGADINEKYF. The chain recombines TRBV9 with TRBJ2-7; tentatively, D is TRBD2 (5 bases). The CDR3 loop spans 15 amino acids. Germline CDR1 and CDR2: SGDLS and YYNGEE. Deletions cut 4 bases from V and 11 bases from J, with 25 bases between.

This clonotype came up a few times. The chain links TRBV6-5 to TRBJ2-7; 8 bases line up with TRBD1. Trimming removed 5 bases from V and 7 bases from J; junction bases left unmatched: 13. Per the germline V gene, CDR1 is MNHEY and CDR2 is SVGAGI. This CDR3 has 15 residues. CDR3 region: CASSESGQARKEQYF. In DNA form, the CDR3 reads TGTGCCAGCAGTGAATCGGGACAGGCAAGGAAAGAGCAGTACTTC.

A word on this clonotype: Relative to the germline gene, one junction end is altered; a read error may explain this. The chain is built from TRBV5-1 and TRBJ2-1; D uncertain. This CDR3 spans 18 amino acids. Germline V CDR1 and CDR2: SGHRS, YFSETQ. CDR3 in amino acids: CASSLESFTPSSCNEQFF. The CDR3, as DNA: TGCGCCAGCAGCTTGGAATCTTTTACACCCTCCTCCTGCAATGAGCAGTTCTTC. The whole variable domain, filled in from reference TRBV5-1 and TRBJ2-1, reads KAGVTQTPRYLIKTRGQQVTLSCSPISGHRSVSWYQQTPGQGLQFLFEYFSETQRNKGNFPGRFSGRQFSNSRSEMNVSTLELGDSALYLCASSLESFTPSSCNEQFFGPGTRLTVL.

This clonotype was detected a few times. The chain recombines TRBV6-1 with TRBJ2-5; perhaps TRBD1 as D (6 bases). CDR1 is MNHNS and CDR2 is SASEGT in the germline V gene. V lost 7 bases to trimming and J lost 2 bases, with 11 bases between them. The CDR3 is made up of 13 amino acids. The CDR3 loop reads CASTYRVQETQYF. CDR3 sequence (DNA): TGTGCCAGCACCTACAGGGTACAAGAGACCCAGTACTTC.

V gene TRBV5-1 combines with J gene TRBJ2-7; the D call may be TRBD1 or TRBD2 (7 bases each). V was pared by 2 bases and J by 3 bases, with 12 bases between. Germline CDR1 SGHRS, CDR2 YFSETQ. The CDR3 consists of 14 residues. The CDR3 region has the DNA TGCGCCAGCAGCTTCACAGGGGAGGGCTACGAGCAGTACTTC. It codes for CASSFTGEGYEQYF.

This clonotype has just a few counts. This chain uses TRBV11-2 with TRBJ2-3; TRBD2 is a possible D gene (6 bases). Germline V lookup: CDR1 SGHAT, CDR2 FQNNGV. V dropped 0 bases and J dropped 2 bases, with 12 bases sitting between them. This CDR3 is built from 16 residues. CDR3 coding DNA: TGTGCCAGCAGCTTAGAACTAGCTGTTCTCACAGATACGCAGTATTTT. Translating gives CASSLELAVLTDTQYF.

The genes are TRBV5-6 and TRBJ2-7, with D uncertain. V was pared by 2 bases and J by 8 bases, with 8 bases between. The CDR3 is made up of 11 amino acids. Per germline, CDR1 SGHDT and CDR2 YYEEEE. The CDR3 nucleotides read TGTGCCAGCAGCTTAAGGCGGAAGCAGTACTTC. Amino acid sequence: CASSLRRKQYF.

This clonotype appeared a few times. The chain recombines TRBV29-1 with TRBJ2-5; the D gene is possibly TRBD1 (6 bases). CDR1 and CDR2 (germline): SQVTM, ANQGSEA. CDR3 length: 13 residues. V lost 5 bases and J lost 5, with 15 bases in between. The CDR3 here is CSVSPTGMETQYF. The CDR3 DNA reads TGCAGCGTTTCCCCTACAGGGATGGAGACCCAGTACTTC.

This clonotype was observed a few times. This chain connects TRBV12-3 or TRBV12-4 to TRBJ2-5; the D call may be TRBD1 or TRBD2 (5 bases each). The tail of the sequence fits TRBJ2-7 better, so the J call may be wrong. The CDR3 runs 15 residues. The CDR3 bases are TGTGCCAGCTCAAACCTCGGGACGGAGGCTCTCGAGCAGTACTTC. Translation: CASSNLGTEALEQYF.

This clonotype was seen once. This chain connects TRBV3-1 to TRBJ2-5; a possible D gene is TRBD1 (5 bases). The assigned J gene may be wrong: the sequence end matches TRBJ2-7 better. Germline V gene sequence: CDR1 LGHDT, CDR2 YNNKEL (reference sequence). The CDR3 has 15 residues. CDR3 bases: TGTGCCAGCAGCCAAGTATCTCACAGGACCTACGAGCAGTACTTC. It codes for CASSQVSHRTYEQYF.

In its sample, this clonotype was seen once. The rearrangement links TRBV5-1 to TRBJ1-2; 7 nucleotides match TRBD1. There are 14 residues in the CDR3. Germline CDR1 reads SGHRS; CDR2 reads YFSETQ. V shed 2 bases, J shed 2 bases, and the junction held 3 bases outside the gene matches. This CDR3 reads CASSLQDRNYGYTF. The CDR3 DNA follows: TGCGCCAGCAGCTTACAGGACAGGAACTATGGCTACACCTTC.